The present T cell receptor (beta chain) was sequenced within a study of beta chain features in type 1 diabetes. A word on this clone: The antigen is not known.

Expressed TCRB transcripts were sequenced, since all the RNA that had been isolated was reverse transcribed. This table comes from immunoSEQ multiplex PCR, and its TCRdb copy is limited to in-frame clones, with some not included. The sample shows 500,000 to 700,000 clones, around 15% of them seen only once. This CDR3 has 15 residues. From germline, CDR1 is LNHDA and CDR2 SQIVND (reference sequence). Whole-study results and caveats: In the patient group, naive, central memory and Treg TCRB repertoires seemed more alike than in the healthy donor group.

Sequences were obtained from naive CD4+ T cells from blood. This TCR came from a man aged 18 to 30 in good health. The chain is built from TRBV19 and TRBJ1-5; tentative D call: TRBD1 (5 bases). Here the CDR3 DNA reads TGTGCGTCACGCCGGACACTGGGAGTTGATCAGCCCCAGCATTTT. This translates into CASRRTLGVDQPQHF.